This T cell receptor beta chain came from a study of T cells in lung cancer brain metastases. Study at large: No interval therapy was given to nine tenths of the roughly 20 patients.

This clone came up once. Exclusion applied to anyone with multiple prior malignancies. Marked H&E slides guided macrodissection of tumor areas from four or five unstained, deparaffinized approximately 9.9 um sections. V gave up 4 bases and J gave up 1 base, with 10 bases separating them. CDR1 KGHSH and CDR2 LQKENI come from the germline V gene. The CDR3 loop spans 14 amino acids. Paired samples had equal genomic DNA input, ranging 2.24 to 4.92 ug. Repertoires were generated with immunoSEQ multiplex PCR, while TCRdb's copy carries only in-frame clones and drops some. This sample carries 4,400 or so clones, about 85% of them seen once, and the ten largest clones take roughly 3.3%.

The rearrangement links TRBV18 to TRBJ2-5, with D possibly TRBD2 on 5 matching bases. The sequencing sample was made of tumor tissue from the primary lung tumor. This receptor was obtained from a woman between 50 and 59 years old with non-small cell lung cancer. The CDR3 region has the DNA TGTGCCAGCTCACTGACGAGCGGCCAAGAGACCCAGTACTTC. This encodes CASSLTSGQETQYF.